A selection of T cell receptor beta chains follows, all from one sample in a study of cytomegalovirus exposure and HLA in healthy donors. This table comes from immunoSEQ multiplex PCR, and its TCRdb copy is limited to in-frame clones, with some not included. This table has some 96,000 clones, 60% to 80% appearing once. Sequencing was performed on PBMCs. The receptors were gathered from a man aged 60-69 years in good health and CMV-seronegative. CDR3s include the opening cysteine and the closing phenylalanine or tryptophan. A D gene is named only where the DNA matches it firmly. Size is omitted from some rows. Given values are once, few, many or a class for expanded clones.

J gene: TRBJ2-6
V gene: TRBV7-3
clone size: once
D gene: NA
CDR3 DNA: TGTGCCAGCAGCTTAACTCTATCTGGGGCCAACGTCCTGACTTTC
CDR3 protein: CASSLTLSGANVLTF

J gene: TRBJ1-1
V gene: TRBV29-1
clone size: NA
D gene: NA
CDR3 DNA: TGCAGCGTTGTGAGAGTTGGGGCGGGGGACTTGAACACTGAAGCTTTCTTT
CDR3 protein: CSVVRVGAGDLNTEAFF

J gene: TRBJ2-5
V gene: TRBV19
clone size: NA
D gene: TRBD2
CDR3 DNA: TGTGCCAGTAGTAGACTAGCGGGGGGGCCTGTTGAGACCCAGTACTTC
CDR3 protein: CASSRLAGGPVETQYF

J gene: TRBJ2-5
V gene: TRBV9
clone size: NA
D gene: NA
CDR3 DNA: TGTGCCAGCAGCGGACTTGGACACGTACAAGAGACCCAGTACTTC
CDR3 protein: CASSGLGHVQETQYF

J gene: TRBJ2-3
V gene: TRBV2
clone size: NA
D gene: NA
CDR3 DNA: TGTGCCAGCAGTGGGGGACACAGAGATACGCAGTATTTT
CDR3 protein: CASSGGHRDTQYF

J gene: TRBJ1-1
V gene: TRBV6-5
clone size: once
D gene: NA
CDR3 DNA: TGTGCCAGCAGTAGGGGACAAATGAACACTGAAGCTTTCTTT
CDR3 protein: CASSRGQMNTEAFF

J gene: TRBJ2-2
V gene: TRBV7-3
clone size: few
D gene: TRBD1
CDR3 DNA: TGTGCCAGCAGCTTAAATGCAGGGGGAATCGGCGGGGAGCTGTTTTTT
CDR3 protein: CASSLNAGGIGGELFF

J gene: TRBJ2-1
V gene: TRBV5-1
clone size: NA
D gene: NA
CDR3 DNA: TGCGCCAGCAGCTTGGTAGGGAGCTACAATGAGCAGTTCTTC
CDR3 protein: CASSLVGSYNEQFF

J gene: TRBJ2-6
V gene: TRBV6-5
clone size: NA
D gene: NA
CDR3 DNA: TGTGCCAGCAGGGGGCCCGGGGCCAACGTCCTGACTTTC
CDR3 protein: CASRGPGANVLTF

J gene: TRBJ2-7
V gene: TRBV27
clone size: NA
D gene: TRBD2
CDR3 DNA: TGTGCCAGGACGGGACTAGCTCCCGACGAGCAGTACTTC
CDR3 protein: CARTGLAPDEQYF